The rows below give T cell receptor beta chains drawn from one sample of a study of long-term antiretroviral therapy in people with HIV. Some clones are missing from TCRdb's copy, which holds only in-frame ones; the method was immunoSEQ multiplex PCR. This sample has about 35,000 clones, with roughly 82% found just once. Material: unsorted PBMCs, obtained 0.3 years after starting antiretroviral therapy. These receptors were obtained from a man aged 18 to 29 with HIV. Each CDR3 is given with its conserved first and last residue. Each record gives: CDR3 protein, CDR3 length, J gene, V gene.

CDR3 protein: CATRSGTSSYNEQFF
CDR3 length: 15
J gene: TRBJ2-1
V gene: TRBV19

CDR3 protein: CASSYIGIGANEKLFF
CDR3 length: 16
J gene: TRBJ1-4
V gene: TRBV6-5

CDR3 protein: CASSAQPNYGYTF
CDR3 length: 13
J gene: TRBJ1-2
V gene: TRBV7-2

CDR3 protein: CASSLLQVGDRYF
CDR3 length: 13
J gene: TRBJ2-5
V gene: TRBV7-9

CDR3 protein: CASSHGLAAFGASYEQYF
CDR3 length: 18
J gene: TRBJ2-7
V gene: TRBV4-1

CDR3 protein: CASSTPDAGPFNEQFF
CDR3 length: 16
J gene: TRBJ2-1
V gene: TRBV7-9

CDR3 protein: CASSLSGQDTEAFF
CDR3 length: 14
J gene: TRBJ1-1
V gene: TRBV5-1

CDR3 protein: CASSIAGYVDEKLFF
CDR3 length: 15
J gene: TRBJ1-4
V gene: TRBV9

CDR3 protein: CASSPGQGDQPQHF
CDR3 length: 14
J gene: TRBJ1-5
V gene: TRBV6-5

CDR3 protein: CAARVGSSYEQYF
CDR3 length: 13
J gene: TRBJ2-7
V gene: TRBV2

CDR3 protein: CASSWDGYYEQYF
CDR3 length: 13
J gene: TRBJ2-7
V gene: TRBV5-5

CDR3 protein: CASSFLLAGGRDTQYF
CDR3 length: 16
J gene: TRBJ2-3
V gene: TRBV27

CDR3 protein: CASSGHAGQPGDYSNQPQHF
CDR3 length: 20
J gene: TRBJ1-5
V gene: TRBV9

CDR3 protein: CATGRAEKLFF
CDR3 length: 11
J gene: TRBJ1-4
V gene: TRBV7-9

CDR3 protein: CASSWDLLSEKLFF
CDR3 length: 14
J gene: TRBJ1-4
V gene: TRBV6-5

CDR3 protein: CASSLVTGNTEAFF
CDR3 length: 14
J gene: TRBJ1-1
V gene: TRBV27

CDR3 protein: CASSESDAGEQFF
CDR3 length: 13
J gene: TRBJ2-1
V gene: TRBV6-4

CDR3 protein: CASSLLSRDGEAFF
CDR3 length: 14
J gene: TRBJ1-1
V gene: TRBV28

CDR3 protein: CASSPGQNTEAFF
CDR3 length: 13
J gene: TRBJ1-1
V gene: TRBV14

CDR3 protein: CASSYSVNTEAFF
CDR3 length: 13
J gene: TRBJ1-1
V gene: TRBV6-5

CDR3 protein: CASSEQTGSRYDGYTF
CDR3 length: 16
J gene: TRBJ1-2
V gene: TRBV6-1

CDR3 protein: CASSLPSGTNQPQHF
CDR3 length: 15
J gene: TRBJ1-5
V gene: TRBV28

CDR3 protein: CASSFIWGTNYGYTF
CDR3 length: 15
J gene: TRBJ1-2
V gene: TRBV13

CDR3 protein: CASSLMASGNPLNTGELFF
CDR3 length: 19
J gene: TRBJ2-2
V gene: TRBV5-4

CDR3 protein: CASSIVWIDSIEMGNQPQHF
CDR3 length: 20
J gene: TRBJ1-5
V gene: TRBV19